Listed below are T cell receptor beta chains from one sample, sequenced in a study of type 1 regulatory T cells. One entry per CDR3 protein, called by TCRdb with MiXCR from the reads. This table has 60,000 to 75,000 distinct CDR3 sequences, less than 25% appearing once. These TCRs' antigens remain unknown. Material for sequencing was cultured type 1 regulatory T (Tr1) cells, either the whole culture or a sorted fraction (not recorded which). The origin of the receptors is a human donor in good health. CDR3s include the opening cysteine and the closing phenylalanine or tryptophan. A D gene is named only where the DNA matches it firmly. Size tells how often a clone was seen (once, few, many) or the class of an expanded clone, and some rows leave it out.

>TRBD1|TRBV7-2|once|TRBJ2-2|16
TGTGCCAGCAGCCTTAGACAGGGGGCCGAAACCGGGGAGCTGTTTTTT
CASSLRQGAETGELFF
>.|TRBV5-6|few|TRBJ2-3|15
TGTGCCAGCAGCTTGGCAGGGGGAGGAGGTTATACGCAGTATTTT
CASSLAGGGGYTQYF
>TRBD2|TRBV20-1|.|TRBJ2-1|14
TGCAGTGCTAAATTAGCGGGAGTTGTCAATGAGCAGTTCTTC
CSAKLAGVVNEQFF
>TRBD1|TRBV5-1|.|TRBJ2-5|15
TGCGCCAGCAGCGTCGGGACAGGGAGTAGGGAGACCCAGTACTTC
CASSVGTGSRETQYF
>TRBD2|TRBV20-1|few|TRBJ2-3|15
TGCAGTGCTAGAGATCCGGCGGGGGTGAAAGATACGCAGTATTTT
CSARDPAGVKDTQYF
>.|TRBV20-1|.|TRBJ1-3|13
TGCAGTGCCCCTATTTTTGGTGGAAACACCATATATTTT
CSAPIFGGNTIYF
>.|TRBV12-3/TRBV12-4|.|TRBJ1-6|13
TGTGCCAGCAGTTTGGGGGCTACTTCACCCCTCCACTTT
CASSLGATSPLHF
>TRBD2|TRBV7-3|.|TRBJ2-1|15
TGTGCCAGCAGCTTCACTAGCGGGAGCTACAATGAGCAGTTCTTC
CASSFTSGSYNEQFF
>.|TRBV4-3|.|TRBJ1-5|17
TGCGCCAGCAGCCAAGATCGAGCGGGGACCCCTAATCAGCCCCAGCATTTT
CASSQDRAGTPNQPQHF
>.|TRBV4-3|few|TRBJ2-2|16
TGCGCCAGCAGCCAAGTCACACATTTTCCTACCGGGGAGCTGTTTTTT
CASSQVTHFPTGELFF
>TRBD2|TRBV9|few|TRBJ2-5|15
TGTGCCAGCAGCGAGAGGGACTACGGAGCGGAGACCCAGTACTTC
CASSERDYGAETQYF
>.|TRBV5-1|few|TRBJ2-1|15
TGCGCCAGCGGCCCCGCGGGTGGGGGCTACAATGAGCAGTTCTTC
CASGPAGGGYNEQFF
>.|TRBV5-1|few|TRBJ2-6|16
TGCGCCAGCAGCTTGGTAGGGACCTCTGGGGCCAACGTCCTGACTTTC
CASSLVGTSGANVLTF
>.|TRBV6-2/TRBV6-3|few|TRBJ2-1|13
TGTGCCAGCAGTTTACCCCCATCCAATGAGCAGTTCTTC
CASSLPPSNEQFF
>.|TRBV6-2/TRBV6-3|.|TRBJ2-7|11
TGTGCCAGCAGTCAACATACGGAGCAGTACTTC
CASSQHTEQYF
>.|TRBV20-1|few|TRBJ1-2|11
TGCAGTGCTAGAAGTATGGCTGGCTACACCTTC
CSARSMAGYTF
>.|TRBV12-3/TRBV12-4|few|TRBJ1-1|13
TGTGCCAGCAGTTTCTCCGGACACACTGAAGCTTTCTTT
CASSFSGHTEAFF
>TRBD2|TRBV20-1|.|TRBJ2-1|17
TGCAGTGCTAGAAGGACGCTAGCGGGAGGACGGTACAATGAGCAGTTCTTC
CSARRTLAGGRYNEQFF
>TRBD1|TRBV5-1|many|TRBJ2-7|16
TGCGCCAGCAGCCCGGTAGGGGACAGGAGGATCTACGAGCAGTACTTC
CASSPVGDRRIYEQYF
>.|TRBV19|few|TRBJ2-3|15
TGTGCCAGTAGTATGGACAGATCTAGCACAGATACGCAGTATTTT
CASSMDRSSTDTQYF
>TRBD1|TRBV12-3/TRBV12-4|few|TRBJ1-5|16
TGTGCCAGCACCGGACAGGGATTAGGTAGCAATCAGCCCCAGCATTTT
CASTGQGLGSNQPQHF
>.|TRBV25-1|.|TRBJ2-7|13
TGTGTTCCTCCCCGGGACGGGGGACGTCGGGGATACTTC
CVPPRDGGRRGYF
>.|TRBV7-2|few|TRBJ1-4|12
TGTGCCAGCAGCTTAATTAATGAAAAACTGTTTTTT
CASSLINEKLFF
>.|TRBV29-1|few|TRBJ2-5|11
TGCAGCGGGGTGGATTGGGAGACCCAGTACTTC
CSGVDWETQYF
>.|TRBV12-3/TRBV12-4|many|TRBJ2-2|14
TGTGCCAGCAGTCCTAGGGATAGGACCGGGGAGCTGTTTTTT
CASSPRDRTGELFF
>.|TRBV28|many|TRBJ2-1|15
TGTGCCAGCACGCTTGGAGCACTCTCCTACAATGAGCAGTTCTTC
CASTLGALSYNEQFF
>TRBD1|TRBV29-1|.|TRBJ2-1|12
TGCAGCGTGGACAGGGGGCACAATGAGCAGTTCTTC
CSVDRGHNEQFF
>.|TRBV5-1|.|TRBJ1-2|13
TGCGCCAGCAGCTTTCGGGACAACTATGACTACACCTTC
CASSFRDNYDYTF
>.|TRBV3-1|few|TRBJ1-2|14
TGTGCCAGCAGCCTGCCGACGCCAAACTATGGCTACACCTTC
CASSLPTPNYGYTF
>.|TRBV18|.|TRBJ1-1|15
TGTGCCAGCTCCCAGTCGGACGGGGGCAACACTGAAGCTTTCTTT
CASSQSDGGNTEAFF
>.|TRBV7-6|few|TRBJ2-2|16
TGTGCCAGCAGCTTTTCTGGGTCGACGAACACCGGGGAGCTGTTTTTT
CASSFSGSTNTGELFF
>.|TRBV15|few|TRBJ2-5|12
TGTGCCACCAGCAGAGGTGAAGAGACCCAGTACTTC
CATSRGEETQYF
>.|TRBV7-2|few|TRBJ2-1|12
TGTGCCAGCAGCCTACTGTTCAATGAGCAGTTCTTC
CASSLLFNEQFF
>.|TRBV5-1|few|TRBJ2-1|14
TGCGCCAGCAAGCCGGAAAGCTCCTACAATGAGCAGTTCTTC
CASKPESSYNEQFF
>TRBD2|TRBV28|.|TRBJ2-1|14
TGTGCCAGCAGTTCGACTAGCGGGAGAAATGAGCAGTTCTTC
CASSSTSGRNEQFF
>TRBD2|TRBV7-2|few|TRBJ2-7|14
TGTGCCAGCAGCTTGACTAGCAGCTCCTACGAGCAGTACTTC
CASSLTSSSYEQYF
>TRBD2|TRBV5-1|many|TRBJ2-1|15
TGCGCCAGCAGCTTGGCCCTAGCGGGACTCAATGAGCAGTTCTTC
CASSLALAGLNEQFF
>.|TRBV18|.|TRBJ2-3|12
TGTGCCAGCTCACCAGTGACAGATACGCAGTATTTT
CASSPVTDTQYF
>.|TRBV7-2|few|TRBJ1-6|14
TGTGCCAGCAGCTCAGGCAGGAGAAATTCACCCCTCCACTTT
CASSSGRRNSPLHF
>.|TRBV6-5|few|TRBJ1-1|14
TGTGCCAGCAGTTCGATCTCCAAGCAGGGGAAAGCTTTCTTT
CASSSISKQGKAFF
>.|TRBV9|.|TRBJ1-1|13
TGTGCCAGCAGCGTAAGTGGGGACACTGAAGCTTTCTTT
CASSVSGDTEAFF
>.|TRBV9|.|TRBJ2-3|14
TGTGCCAGCAGCGCCGGACAGTATACAGATACGCAGTATTTT
CASSAGQYTDTQYF